Presented here are 27 T cell receptor beta chains from one specimen sequenced in a study of T-cell memory formation after mild COVID-19. TCRdb recomputed calls from the 5' RACE reads with MiXCR, one row per CDR3 protein. The repertoire consists of about 250,000 distinct CDR3 sequences, with roughly 17% occurring once and the leading ten covering roughly 23%. The sample was PBMCs or a T cell subset sorted from them (not recorded which). These receptors were taken from a man younger than 35 who had mild COVID-19 (a few samples of this study predate the infection). Cell type and time point are not known.

This clonotype was seen a few times. The rearrangement joins TRBV7-2 to TRBJ2-5; D possibly matches TRBD1 or TRBD2 (5 bases each). The germline V gene has CDR1 SGHTA and CDR2 FQGNSA. The CDR3 extends over 13 amino acids. The V end lost 8 bases, the J end lost 1 base, and 11 bases lay between the germline ends. CDR3 region: CASGGSAQETQYF. The CDR3 coding sequence is TGTGCCAGCGGGGGAAGCGCCCAAGAGACCCAGTACTTC.

The V call is TRBV7-9, the J call TRBJ2-7; either TRBD1 or TRBD2 may supply D (6 bases each). The germline V gene has CDR1 SEHNR and CDR2 FQNEAQ (reference sequence). Between the trimmed V and J ends, which lost 2 bases and 4 bases, there was a span of 12 bases. The CDR3 contains 14 residues. The CDR3 region is CASSLSSGAYEQYV. The CDR3 DNA reads TGTGCCAGCAGCTTATCCTCGGGGGCGTACGAGCAGTACGTC.

The V and J genes are TRBV6-5 and TRBJ1-6; D is ambiguous. V dropped 6 bases and J dropped 5 bases, with 11 bases sitting between them. CDR3 length: 14 residues. The germline gives CDR1 MNHEY, CDR2 SVGAGI. The CDR3 here is CASSSGRNNSPLHF. CDR3 DNA: TGTGCCAGCAGCTCCGGACGGAATAATTCACCCCTCCACTTT.

V is TRBV4-3 and J is TRBJ2-3; D uncertain. Germline assignment: CDR1 LGHNA and CDR2 YSLEER. CDR3 length equals 13 residues. Trimming cost V 3 bases and J 6 bases, with 10 bases left between them. CDR3 coding DNA: TGCGCCAGCAGCCAGACCATAAGCGATACGCAGTATTTT. This translates into CASSQTISDTQYF.

The J gene is TRBJ2-3, the V gene TRBV7-9; weak D call: TRBD1 (6 bases). This CDR3 region has 15 residues. The germline V gene encodes CDR1 SEHNR and CDR2 FQNEAQ (reference sequence). V lost 5 bases and J lost 2, with 14 bases in between. The CDR3 DNA reads TGTGCCAGCAGCCTCAGGGGTATGGTCACAGATACGCAGTATTTT. Protein sequence: CASSLRGMVTDTQYF.

This clonotype was found a few times. V and J are TRBV2 and TRBJ1-5; D gene ambiguous. Trimming removed 3 bases at V and 4 bases at J, with 10 bases between. The CDR3 totals 14 residues. Germline CDR1 and CDR2: SNHLY and FYNNEI. The chain's CDR3 is CASSDISGNQPQHF. The CDR3 DNA sequence: TGTGCCAGCAGTGACATATCGGGGAATCAGCCCCAGCATTTT.

The chain has TRBV5-1 and TRBJ2-3; D is possibly TRBD1 or TRBD2 (5 bases each). The V and J ends lost 0 bases and 2 bases respectively, with 13 bases between them. This CDR3 region has 16 residues. Germline CDR1 is SGHRS and CDR2 is YFSETQ. CDR3 loop: CASSLAGTALTDTQYF. The DNA of the CDR3 is TGCGCCAGCAGCTTGGCCGGGACGGCCCTCACAGATACGCAGTATTTT.

This clonotype has at least ten counts. This chain uses TRBV4-1 with TRBJ2-1; 13 bases fit TRBD2. J gave up 7 bases and V 4 bases, and 4 bases lay outside the gene matches. Germline CDR1 MGHRA, CDR2 YSYEKL. The CDR3 spans 15 residues. The CDR3 is CASSPRLAGGNEQFF. Written as DNA, the CDR3 is TGCGCCAGCAGCCCCCGACTAGCGGGGGGAAATGAGCAGTTCTTC.

The V and J genes are TRBV6-6 and TRBJ1-3; D gene ambiguous. Germline lookup yields CDR1 MNHNY and CDR2 SVGAGI (reference sequence). The CDR3 is 14 residues long. Trimming cost V 1 base and J 1 base, with 5 bases left between them. CDR3 residues: CASSYLSSGNTIYF. For the CDR3, the DNA is TGTGCCAGCAGTTACTTGAGTTCTGGAAACACCATATATTTT.

The gene calls are TRBV30 and TRBJ2-2; 11 nucleotides match TRBD1. The CDR3 covers 16 residues. J was trimmed by 5 bases and V by 3 bases; bases with no gene match: 8. The V gene's germline CDR1 is GTSNPN and CDR2 SVGIG (reference sequence). The CDR3: CAWSNEGTGGTGELFF. In DNA form, the CDR3 reads TGTGCCTGGAGCAACGAAGGGACAGGGGGAACCGGGGAGCTGTTTTTT.

The chain is built from TRBV7-9 and TRBJ2-2, with 11 bases aligning to TRBD1. Looked up from germline, CDR1 is SEHNR and CDR2 is FQNEAQ (reference sequence). V gave up 4 bases and J gave up 7 bases; unmatched junction bases: 5. This CDR3 spans 15 amino acids. CDR3 residues: CASSWRTGGGGELFF. Written as DNA, the CDR3 is TGTGCCAGCAGCTGGAGGACAGGGGGCGGCGGGGAGCTGTTTTTT.

V and J are TRBV6-2 or TRBV6-3 and TRBJ2-3, with 7 nucleotides matching TRBD1. The ends lost 6 bases at V and 4 bases at J; junction bases unmatched: 1. Germline V gives CDR1 MNHEY, CDR2 SVGEGT. The CDR3 sequence is 12 residues long. The CDR3, as DNA: TGTGCCAGCAGAGGGACAGCAGATACGCAGTATTTT. The encoded protein is CASRGTADTQYF.

This clonotype was observed a few times. The CDR3 loop reads CASTSNTEAFF. The CDR3 DNA follows: TGTGCCAGCACCTCTAACACTGAAGCTTTCTTT. The J gene is TRBJ1-1, the V gene TRBV6-2 or TRBV6-3; D gene uncertain. Germline CDR1 is MNHEY and CDR2 is SVGEGT. V was pared by 7 bases and J by 2 bases, with 5 bases between. The CDR3 runs 11 residues.

V and J are TRBV7-2 and TRBJ1-6; D is undetermined. V was cut by 0 bases and J by 0 bases, with 9 bases left in between. The CDR3 loop spans 17 amino acids. Per the germline V gene, CDR1 is SGHTA and CDR2 is FQGNSA. DNA for the CDR3: TGTGCCAGCAGCTTAGCGCCACAGAGCTCCTATAATTCACCCCTCCACTTT. It translates to CASSLAPQSSYNSPLHF.

This clonotype turned up a few times. The chain links TRBV20-1 to TRBJ1-2; TRBD1 aligns across 7 bases. V dropped 6 bases and J dropped 8; count of bases not matched to a gene: 12. Germline lookup yields CDR1 DFQATT and CDR2 SNEGSKA (reference sequence). This CDR3 region has 13 residues. CDR3 sequence reads: CSAAAGTASGYTF. CDR3 nucleotide sequence: TGCAGTGCCGCCGCCGGGACAGCGAGCGGCTACACCTTC.

This chain connects TRBV15 to TRBJ1-1; D ambiguous. Germline V CDR1 and CDR2: LNHNV, YYDKDF (reference sequence). CDR3 size: 15 residues. Trimming took 1 base from V and 8 from J, leaving 17 bases between them. The chain's CDR3 is CATSRVGLGGIEAFF. The CDR3 region has the DNA TGTGCCACCAGCAGAGTGGGTTTGGGTGGCATAGAAGCTTTCTTT.

This clonotype was recorded many times. The rearrangement links TRBV6-5 to TRBJ2-3; D gene uncertain. V was clipped by 6 bases and J by 0 bases, with 4 bases between them. This CDR3 contains 12 residues. Per the germline V gene, CDR1 is MNHEY and CDR2 is SVGAGI. The CDR3 DNA reads TGTGCCAGCAGGGACAGCACAGATACGCAGTATTTT. Translated, it gives CASRDSTDTQYF.

This clonotype was picked up many times. The chain has TRBV7-2 and TRBJ2-1, with D possibly matching TRBD2 (5 bases). Germline CDR1 SGHTA, CDR2 FQGNSA. The V end lost 3 bases, the J end lost 9 bases, and 12 bases lay between the germline ends. There are 13 residues in the CDR3. CDR3 sequence: CASSFHNEGEQFF. CDR3 DNA sequence: TGTGCCAGCAGCTTTCATAACGAGGGTGAGCAGTTCTTC.

The J gene is TRBJ1-5, the V gene TRBV7-8; D call uncertain. Germline V gene data show CDR1 as SGHVS and CDR2 as FQNEAQ. The CDR3 covers 15 residues. V was pared by 1 base and J by 0 bases, with 7 bases between. CDR3 protein: CASSLVFASNQPQHF. CDR3 coding DNA: TGTGCCAGCAGCTTAGTTTTCGCTAGCAATCAGCCCCAGCATTTT.

The chain has TRBV29-1 and TRBJ2-3; either TRBD1 or TRBD2 may supply D (5 bases each). Per germline, CDR1 SQVTM and CDR2 ANQGSEA. The CDR3 covers 12 residues. Trimming pared 6 bases from V and 6 bases from J, leaving 13 bases between. This CDR3 reads CSVLRDRDTQYF. The CDR3 region has the DNA TGCAGCGTCCTCCGGGACCGGGATACGCAGTATTTT.

The table lists this clonotype with many counts. The V call is TRBV29-1, the J call TRBJ1-5; 9 bases are shared with TRBD1. Germline assignment: CDR1 SQVTM and CDR2 ANQGSEA. Trimming at V came to 4 bases and at J to 3 bases, leaving 1 base not matched to a gene. The CDR3 sequence is 13 residues long. The CDR3 nucleotides read TGCAGCGTTGGGGACAGGGTCAATCAGCCCCAGCATTTT. This encodes CSVGDRVNQPQHF. The complete variable domain, with remaining parts taken from reference TRBV29-1 and TRBJ1-5, reads SAVISQKPSRDICQRGTSLTIQCQVDSQVTMMFWYRQQPGQSLTLIATANQGSEATYESGFVIDKFPISRPNLTFSTLTVSNMSPEDSSIYLCSVGDRVNQPQHFGDGTRLSIL.

The chain combines TRBV29-1 with TRBJ2-7, with D perhaps matching TRBD1 or TRBD2 (5 bases each). Germline V gives CDR1 SQVTM, CDR2 ANQGSEA. This CDR3 has 12 residues. Between the trimmed V and J ends, which lost 5 bases and 5 bases, there was a span of 13 bases. The CDR3 DNA reads as TGCAGCGTTAGGGTTGGGGGTAACGAGCAGTACGTC. Its protein product is CSVRVGGNEQYV.

This clonotype was counted only a few times. This chain connects TRBV4-1 to TRBJ2-3; 8 bases fit TRBD2. V gave up 3 bases and J gave up 6 bases; unmatched junction bases: 11. This CDR3 has 16 amino acids. Germline CDR1 and CDR2: MGHRA and YSYEKL. CDR3 protein: CASSQSPTSGGDTQYF. CDR3 in DNA: TGCGCCAGCAGCCAGAGCCCAACTAGCGGCGGGGATACGCAGTATTTT.

The V gene is TRBV7-2, the J gene TRBJ2-5; D is possibly TRBD2 (6 bases). V lost 2 bases, J lost 4 bases, and 17 bases lay in between. The CDR3 covers 16 residues. Per germline, CDR1 SGHTA and CDR2 FQGNSA. CDR3 in DNA: TGTGCCAGCAGCTTATTCGGGACTCCTAGCAGAGAGACCCAGTACTTC. Its protein product is CASSLFGTPSRETQYF.

The V call is TRBV4-1, the J call TRBJ2-7, with 8 bases matching TRBD1. Germline CDR1 MGHRA, CDR2 YSYEKL. The CDR3 loop spans 15 amino acids. V trimming: 4 bases; J trimming: 2 bases; junction bases outside the gene matches: 7. The CDR3 nucleotides read TGCGCCAGCAGCCGAATCGGGACAGGTCCCTACGAGCAGTACTTC. Protein sequence: CASSRIGTGPYEQYF.

The rearrangement joins TRBV9 to TRBJ2-3; D is undetermined. The V gene lost 1 base and the J gene lost 3 bases, with 6 bases spanning the gap. Germline CDR1 and CDR2: SGDLS and YYNGEE. The CDR3 is 13 residues long. The CDR3 is CASSVSRTDTQYF. DNA for the CDR3: TGTGCCAGCAGCGTAAGTAGGACAGATACGCAGTATTTT.

This clonotype came up a few times. The chain couples TRBV6-6 to TRBJ1-1; D uncertain. V lost 5 bases and J lost 6, with 10 bases in between. From germline, CDR1 is MNHNY and CDR2 SVGAGI (reference sequence). The CDR3 is made up of 12 amino acids. As DNA, the CDR3 is TGTGCCAGCAGTGAAATAAGGGCTGAAGCTTTCTTT. Residues: CASSEIRAEAFF.